Following are 32 T cell receptor beta chains from one sample sequenced in a study of OX40 agonist ivuxolimab in advanced cancers. The assay was immunoSEQ multiplex PCR, and TCRdb's table has in-frame clones only and misses some. The sample includes 55,000 to 80,000 clones, roughly 89% of them seen just once. The input for sequencing was CD4+ or CD8+ T cells sorted from blood, taken in a trial of the OX40 agonist ivuxolimab. Every receptor here comes from an adult with an advanced solid tumor such as melanoma, head and neck, liver or kidney cancer.

Concerning this clone: One end of the junction does not line up with germline, which may come from a read error. Different DNA sequences within this sample yield the same CDR3. The CDR3 nucleotides read TGTGCCTGGAGGGGACGAGGGAGGGACACTGAGGCTTTCTTT. This gives the protein CAWRGRGRDTEAFF. V usage is TRBV30 and J usage is TRBJ1-1; a possible D gene is TRBD1 (6 bases). The CDR3 has 14 amino acids. Germline V gene lookup returns CDR1 GTSNPN and CDR2 SVGIG (reference sequence).

This chain joins TRBV6-5 and TRBJ2-3; tentatively, D is TRBD1 (6 bases). V lost 5 bases and J 3 bases, leaving 12 bases between the germline ends. This CDR3 contains 14 residues. Per the germline V gene, CDR1 is MNHEY and CDR2 is SVGAGI. The chain's CDR3 is CASSNVRGTDTQYF. CDR3 DNA sequence: TGTGCCAGCAGTAACGTTAGGGGGACAGATACGCAGTATTTT.

By its share, this clone is medium-sized. This chain's CDR3 is CASSLRGADGYTF. In DNA form, the CDR3 reads TGTGCCAGCAGTTTACGCGGAGCTGATGGCTACACCTTC. V gene TRBV28 combines with J gene TRBJ1-2; D gene ambiguous. CDR3 length: 13 amino acids. Per germline, CDR1 MDHEN and CDR2 SYDVKM. The germline V and J ends were trimmed by 2 bases and 6 bases, with 10 bases remaining between them.

The CDR3: CASSLTYEQYF. Here the CDR3 DNA reads TGTGCCAGCAGTTTAACCTACGAGCAGTACTTC. The rearrangement links TRBV6-5 to TRBJ2-7; D unclear. This CDR3 spans 11 amino acids. Germline assignment: CDR1 MNHEY and CDR2 SVGAGI. V lost 4 bases and J lost 2, with 3 bases in between.

The chain combines TRBV6-6 with TRBJ1-1; tentatively, D is TRBD1 (5 bases). V was cut by 5 bases and J by 7 bases, with 14 bases left in between. The CDR3 consists of 13 residues. Germline loops: CDR1 MNHNY, CDR2 SVGAGI (reference sequence). In DNA form, the CDR3 reads TGTGCCAGCAGTCCCCCAGGGTACGGTGAAGCTTTCTTT. Its translation is CASSPPGYGEAFF.

V is TRBV5-6 and J is TRBJ2-7; 8 nucleotides match TRBD1. Germline V gives CDR1 SGHDT, CDR2 YYEEEE. The CDR3 totals 14 residues. The V gene end was trimmed by 4 bases and the J gene end by 2 bases; junction bases not matched to a gene: 5. CDR3 region: CASSRGQGTYEQYF. The CDR3 DNA reads as TGTGCCAGCAGCCGTGGACAGGGAACCTACGAGCAGTACTTC.

V is TRBV15 and J is TRBJ1-2; D ambiguous. Germline CDR1 and CDR2: LNHNV and YYDKDF (reference sequence). This CDR3 spans 13 amino acids. Trimming took 0 bases from V and 4 from J, leaving 6 bases between them. Here the CDR3 reads CATSRDGSYGYTF. CDR3 coding DNA: TGTGCCACCAGCAGAGACGGCTCCTATGGCTACACCTTC.

This clone was counted between two and nine times. CDR3 residues: CASSTGQGASEQFF. In nucleotides, the CDR3 is TGTGCCAGCAGTACCGGACAGGGGGCGAGTGAGCAGTTCTTC. The V and J genes are TRBV6-5 and TRBJ2-1, with 11 bases matching TRBD1. The germline gives CDR1 MNHEY, CDR2 SVGAGI. J was trimmed by 9 bases and V by 5 bases; bases with no gene match: 6. This CDR3 region has 14 residues.

This chain joins TRBV7-2 and TRBJ2-7; D is ambiguous. Germline CDR1 SGHTA, CDR2 FQGNSA. The CDR3 totals 13 residues. Trimming took off 1 base at V and 2 bases at J, with 6 bases between the two ends. DNA for the CDR3: TGTGCCAGCAGCTTAGGGGTTCCCTACGAGCAGTACTTC. This sequence encodes CASSLGVPYEQYF.

The V and J genes are TRBV4-3 and TRBJ1-5; 8 nucleotides agree with TRBD1. V trimming: 0 bases; J trimming: 5 bases; junction bases outside the gene matches: 6. This CDR3 comprises 16 residues. The germline CDR1 and CDR2 sequences are LGHNA and YSLEER. The CDR3 here is CASSQDLDRADQPQHF. The CDR3 coding sequence is TGCGCCAGCAGCCAAGATTTGGACAGGGCTGATCAGCCCCAGCATTTT.

This sequence joins TRBV27 and TRBJ2-7; D possibly corresponds to TRBD2 (6 bases). This CDR3 comprises 13 residues. Germline assignment: CDR1 MNHEY and CDR2 SMNVEV (reference sequence). Trimming took off 3 bases at V and 6 bases at J, with 12 bases between the two ends. The CDR3, as DNA: TGTGCCAGCAGTTTTCGGGCCGGGGGCGAGCAGTACTTC. Translating gives CASSFRAGGEQYF.

The genes are TRBV30 and TRBJ2-7; TRBD1 aligns across 9 bases. The CDR3 runs to 14 residues. V dropped 0 bases and J dropped 2; count of bases not matched to a gene: 2. CDR1 is GTSNPN, CDR2 SVGIG, per germline (reference sequence). The DNA for the CDR3 is TGTGCCTGGAGTGTAAGGGACAGGGCCTACGAGCAGTACTTC. Its translation is CAWSVRDRAYEQYF.

This chain joins TRBV18 and TRBJ1-3, with D possibly being TRBD1 (5 bases). This CDR3 region has 16 residues. CDR1 is KGHSH and CDR2 is LQKENI in the germline V gene. V gave up 3 bases and J gave up 0 bases, with 12 bases separating them. This CDR3 is CASSPGGANSGNTIYF. In DNA, the CDR3 is TGTGCCAGCTCACCCGGGGGAGCTAACTCTGGAAACACCATATATTTT. The entire variable domain, with the rest obtained from reference TRBV18 and TRBJ1-3, is as follows: NAGVMQNPRHLVRRRGQEARLRCSPMKGHSHVYWYRQLPEEGLKFMVYLQKENIIDESGMPKERFSAEFPKEGPSILRIQQVVRGDSAAYFCASSPGGANSGNTIYFGEGSWLTVV.

The CDR3 DNA follows: TGTGCCAGCAGCGTAGTTGGCAGGGAGGCAGATACGCAGTATTTT. Translated: CASSVVGREADTQYF. This chain connects TRBV9 to TRBJ2-3; D may be TRBD2 (6 bases). The germline V gene has CDR1 SGDLS and CDR2 YYNGEE. This CDR3 region has 15 residues. Trimming removed 0 bases from V and 4 bases from J, with 12 bases in between.

V is TRBV9 and J is TRBJ2-7; 9 bases map to TRBD1. The CDR3 consists of 16 residues. In germline, CDR1 is SGDLS, CDR2 YYNGEE. V gave up 0 bases and J gave up 5 bases; unmatched junction bases: 9. The CDR3 region has the DNA TGTGCCAGCAGCGTAGCCCTTGGACAGGGGAGGAACGAGCAGTACTTC. Its translation is CASSVALGQGRNEQYF. The full variable domain, completed using reference TRBV9 and TRBJ2-7, is DSGVTQTPKHLITATGQRVTLRCSPRSGDLSVYWYQQSLDQGLQFLIQYYNGEERAKGNILERFSAQQFPDLHSELNLSSLELGDSALYFCASSVALGQGRNEQYFGPGTRLTVT.

This clone was observed once. The V gene is TRBV19, the J gene TRBJ1-4; weak D call: TRBD1 (6 bases). The CDR3 contains 17 residues. With 5 bases removed from V and 1 base from J, the gap between germline ends came to 17 bases. Per the germline V gene, CDR1 is LNHDA and CDR2 is SQIVND (reference sequence). The CDR3 loop is CASSLRTAGGTNEKLFF. The CDR3 coding sequence is TGTGCCAGTAGTCTCCGGACAGCGGGAGGAACTAATGAAAAACTGTTTTTT.

The genes are TRBV5-5 and TRBJ1-5; TRBD1 agrees at 7 bases. Germline V CDR1 and CDR2: SGHKS, YYEKEE (reference sequence). V was pared by 6 bases and J by 5 bases, with 11 bases of the junction left unmatched. The CDR3 has 15 residues. CDR3 nucleotide sequence: TGTGCCAGCACCTTCAACCTAGGGGGCGATCAGCCCCAGCATTTT. Translating gives CASTFNLGGDQPQHF.

The CDR3 reads CASSPGQVSIQYF. The CDR3 DNA reads TGTGCCAGCAGCCCGGGACAGGTTAGCATTCAGTACTTC. This chain connects TRBV5-5 to TRBJ2-4; 8 bases map to TRBD1. V shed 4 bases and J 9 bases; nucleotides not matched to a gene: 6. This CDR3 comprises 13 residues. Germline loops: CDR1 SGHKS, CDR2 YYEKEE (reference sequence).

This clone was seen only once. The V and J genes are TRBV9 and TRBJ1-3; D is possibly TRBD1 (6 bases). Deletions cut 0 bases from V and 4 bases from J, with 8 bases between. Germline CDR1 reads SGDLS; CDR2 reads YYNGEE. This CDR3 is built from 14 residues. The chain's CDR3 is CASSVEGQGNTIYF. In DNA form, the CDR3 reads TGTGCCAGCAGCGTAGAGGGACAAGGAAACACCATATATTTT.

The table lists this clone with a few counts. The V call is TRBV6-5, the J call TRBJ1-2, with D hard to call. V was pared by 5 bases and J by 8 bases, with 12 bases between. Germline values: CDR1 MNHEY, CDR2 SVGAGI. This CDR3 contains 12 residues. The CDR3 is CASSNAAKGYTF. CDR3 coding DNA: TGTGCCAGCAGTAACGCGGCGAAAGGCTACACCTTC.

This sequence joins TRBV11-2 and TRBJ2-1, with D unresolved. The germline V gene has CDR1 SGHAT and CDR2 FQNNGV. The CDR3 is made up of 14 amino acids. V was pared by 1 base and J by 3 bases, with 7 bases between. CDR3 in amino acids: CASSLGQSYNEQFF. The CDR3 DNA follows: TGTGCCAGCAGCTTAGGCCAGAGCTACAATGAGCAGTTCTTC.

This sequence joins TRBV19 and TRBJ2-7; TRBD1 matches at 10 bases. This CDR3 contains 16 residues. The V segment lost 5 bases and the J segment 4 bases; nucleotides outside the gene matches: 11. Germline CDR1 is LNHDA and CDR2 is SQIVND (reference sequence). For the CDR3, the DNA is TGTGCCAGTAGTCCCCTTCCGGGACAGGGGAGGTACGAGCAGTACTTC. Its translation: CASSPLPGQGRYEQYF.

This clone was recorded once. CDR3 sequence (DNA): TGTGCCAGCAGCCCCCCAGGCACTAACTATGGCTACACCTTC. Its protein is CASSPPGTNYGYTF. The rearrangement joins TRBV9 to TRBJ1-2; unclear D gene. Per germline, CDR1 SGDLS and CDR2 YYNGEE. V was trimmed by 4 bases and J by 0 bases, leaving 10 bases between them. The CDR3 contains 14 residues.

V is TRBV5-1 and J is TRBJ2-2; 8 nucleotides match TRBD1. Germline V gene data show CDR1 as SGHRS and CDR2 as YFSETQ. The trim removed 3 bases at V and 5 bases at J, leaving 6 bases unmatched. This CDR3 is built from 15 residues. The CDR3 coding sequence is TGCGCCAGCAGCTGGGATACAGGGGGTACCGGGGAGCTGTTTTTT. The encoded protein is CASSWDTGGTGELFF.

To note about this clone: Other DNA sequences in the sample encode the same CDR3. This CDR3 reads CSARGGRYEQYF. The CDR3 DNA follows: TGCAGCGCGCGGGGGGGGAGGTACGAGCAGTACTTC. The genes are TRBV29-1 and TRBJ2-7, with 9 positions matching TRBD2. The length of the CDR3 is 12 residues. The V and J ends lost 7 bases and 4 bases, in that order; junction bases with no gene match: 5. Germline V lookup: CDR1 SQVTM, CDR2 ANQGSEA.

For this clone: Different DNA sequences within this sample yield the same CDR3. The genes are TRBV2 and TRBJ2-3; 7 bases agree with TRBD1. Germline assignment: CDR1 SNHLY and CDR2 FYNNEI. V dropped 6 bases and J dropped 0; count of bases not matched to a gene: 3. The CDR3 is made up of 14 amino acids. The CDR3 coding sequence is TGTGCCAGCAGCCGACAGGGAAGCACAGATACGCAGTATTTT. It codes for CASSRQGSTDTQYF.

The gene calls are TRBV10-3 and TRBJ1-1; 7 bases match TRBD1. The CDR3 is 17 residues long. V was clipped by 9 bases and J by 0 bases; unmatched bases: 16. In germline, CDR1 is ENHRY, CDR2 SYGVKD. The CDR3 region has the DNA TGTGCCATTAAATCGGGACAGCGGGTTGGGGTGAACACTGAAGCTTTCTTT. Its protein is CAIKSGQRVGVNTEAFF.

The gene calls are TRBV7-3 and TRBJ2-7, with 9 nucleotides matching TRBD1. J was trimmed by 3 bases and V by 1 base; bases with no gene match: 4. The CDR3 consists of 15 residues. The germline gives CDR1 SGHTA, CDR2 FQGTGA. CDR3 region: CASSLSRTGVYEQYF. The CDR3 nucleotides are TGTGCCAGCAGCTTAAGCCGGACAGGGGTCTACGAGCAGTACTTC. The full variable domain, in which reference TRBV7-3 and TRBJ2-7 provide the parts outside the CDR3, is GAGVSQTPSNKVTEKGKYVELRCDPISGHTALYWYRQSLGQGPEFLIYFQGTGAADDSGLPNDRFFAVRPEGSVSTLKIQRTERGDSAVYLCASSLSRTGVYEQYFGPGTRLTVT.

The gene calls are TRBV18 and TRBJ2-7; D is undetermined. V was shortened by 4 bases and J by 3 bases, with 13 bases between the two germline ends. The CDR3 spans 14 residues. Germline CDR1 KGHSH, CDR2 LQKENI. The DNA for the CDR3 is TGTGCCAGCTCACTCAGCAGACGGAGCTACGAGCAGTACTTC. Encoded protein: CASSLSRRSYEQYF.

This sequence joins TRBV7-9 and TRBJ1-6; 7 bases align to TRBD1. The CDR3 has 15 amino acids. Germline CDR1 reads SEHNR; CDR2 reads FQNEAQ (reference sequence). The ends lost 1 base at V and 10 bases at J; junction bases unmatched: 7. CDR3 protein: CASSLGGGGWSPLHF. DNA of the CDR3: TGTGCCAGCAGCTTAGGTGGAGGGGGCTGGTCACCCCTCCACTTT.

The chain links TRBV7-2 to TRBJ2-1, with 9 positions matching TRBD2. V lost 11 bases, J lost 4 bases, and 9 bases stayed unmatched. The CDR3 has 14 amino acids. Germline lookup yields CDR1 SGHTA and CDR2 FQGNSA. CDR3 loop: CAGHRLADYNEQFF. The CDR3, as DNA: TGTGCCGGTCATAGACTAGCGGATTACAATGAGCAGTTCTTC. Combining the CDR3 with reference TRBV7-2 and TRBJ2-1 gives the whole variable domain GAGVSQSPSNKVTEKGKDVELRCDPISGHTALYWYRQSLGQGLEFLIYFQGNSAPDKSGLPSDRFSAERTGGSVSTLTIQRTQQEDSAVYLCAGHRLADYNEQFFGPGTRLTVL.

The chain links TRBV7-3 to TRBJ2-5; D may match TRBD1 or TRBD2 (6 bases each). This CDR3 has 17 amino acids. V was pared by 5 bases and J by 5 bases, with 24 bases between. The germline V gene encodes CDR1 SGHTA and CDR2 FQGTGA. The DNA of the CDR3 is TGTGCCAGCAGCCCCCTCGGGTGGACCGGAGGGGGGGAGACCCAGTACTTC. The encoded protein is CASSPLGWTGGGETQYF.